The 9 T cell receptor beta chains below all came from one sample that was sequenced in a study of beta chain features in type 1 diabetes. Study conclusions and caveats: Moderately but significantly shorter TCRB CDR3s were found in Type 1 diabetes patients in all four CD4+ subsets.

These TCRs are of unknown antigen specificity. Expressed TCRB transcripts got sequenced, as all isolated RNA was reverse transcribed. Only in-frame clones appear in the TCRdb table, and some are missing; sequencing was by immunoSEQ multiplex PCR. The profile shows about 700,000 clones, over 10% of them singletons. The sequenced sample was naive CD4+ T cells from blood. The receptors were sampled from a man younger than 30 with type 1 diabetes.

A few counts support this clone. The chain employs TRBV29-1 and TRBJ1-2, with 7 bases that match TRBD1. The trim removed 6 bases at V and 4 bases at J, leaving 11 bases unmatched. The CDR3 runs 14 residues. CDR1 and CDR2 from the germline V gene are SQVTM and ANQGSEA. CDR3 sequence: CSVDVQGGGYGYTF. The CDR3 bases are TGCAGCGTGGATGTACAAGGGGGCGGCTATGGCTACACCTTC.

The V and J genes are TRBV30 and TRBJ2-3, with 11 bases lining up with TRBD1. The germline gives CDR1 GTSNPN, CDR2 SVGIG (reference sequence). V lost 3 bases, J lost 3 bases, and 5 bases stayed unmatched. The CDR3 runs 15 residues. The CDR3 spells CAWSAGTGGTDTQYF. The CDR3 region has the DNA TGTGCCTGGAGCGCCGGGACAGGGGGGACAGATACGCAGTATTTT.

The genes are TRBV7-2 and TRBJ2-7, with D perhaps TRBD1 or TRBD2 (5 bases each). CDR3 length equals 14 residues. Germline lookup yields CDR1 SGHTA and CDR2 FQGNSA. V lost 3 bases and J 2 bases, leaving 11 bases between the germline ends. CDR3 loop: CASSFSQGPYEQYF. The CDR3 DNA is TGTGCCAGCAGCTTTAGTCAGGGACCCTACGAGCAGTACTTC.

This rearrangement joins TRBV29-1 to TRBJ1-5; maybe TRBD1 (5 bases). Germline-derived CDR1 and CDR2 are SQVTM and ANQGSEA. Trimming took off 2 bases at V and 4 bases at J, with 12 bases between the two ends. The length of the CDR3 is 14 residues. CDR3 coding DNA: TGCAGCGTTGAACGGGGGTTAGCGAATCAGCCCCAGCATTTT. Its protein is CSVERGLANQPQHF.

The CDR3 bases are TGCAGCGTTGGGGGCCCGGGAGACGATTCACCCCTCCACTTT. This sequence encodes CSVGGPGDDSPLHF. The chain has TRBV29-1 and TRBJ1-6, with D possibly TRBD1 on 5 matching bases. This CDR3 has 14 amino acids. Germline V CDR1 and CDR2: SQVTM, ANQGSEA. The V end was cut by 4 bases, the J end by 8 bases, with 15 bases between.

A note on this clone: Other DNA sequences of this sample code for an identical CDR3. The genes are TRBV7-9 and TRBJ1-1; unclear D gene. There are 13 residues in the CDR3. V was pared by 3 bases and J by 1 base, with 6 bases between. CDR1 and CDR2 from the germline V gene are SEHNR and FQNEAQ (reference sequence). CDR3 loop: CASSFGENTEAFF. The DNA for the CDR3 is TGTGCCAGCAGCTTCGGGGAGAACACTGAAGCTTTCTTT.

The chain has TRBV30 and TRBJ1-2; D remains ambiguous. V gave up 2 bases and J gave up 1 base, with 8 bases separating them. Germline V CDR1 and CDR2: GTSNPN, SVGIG (reference sequence). The CDR3 covers 13 residues. CDR3 coding DNA: TGTGCCTGGAGTCTCCAGCTTAACTATGGCTACACCTTC. Protein: CAWSLQLNYGYTF.

The chain uses TRBV11-2 and TRBJ2-3, with 8 bases matching TRBD2. CDR3 length: 16 residues. V dropped 4 bases and J dropped 3; count of bases not matched to a gene: 9. Germline assignment: CDR1 SGHAT and CDR2 FQNNGV. The CDR3 loop is CASSSLAGRLTDTQYF. CDR3 in DNA: TGTGCCAGCAGCTCATTAGCGGGGCGGTTAACAGATACGCAGTATTTT.

CDR3 DNA sequence: TGTGCCAGCAGTGGGTCGCCTTCTACTCTCTACGAGCAGTACTTC. Encoded protein: CASSGSPSTLYEQYF. J is TRBJ2-7 and V is TRBV2; no definite D call. The germline V gene encodes CDR1 SNHLY and CDR2 FYNNEI. V lost 4 bases and J 3 bases, leaving 16 bases between the germline ends. This CDR3 is built from 15 residues.